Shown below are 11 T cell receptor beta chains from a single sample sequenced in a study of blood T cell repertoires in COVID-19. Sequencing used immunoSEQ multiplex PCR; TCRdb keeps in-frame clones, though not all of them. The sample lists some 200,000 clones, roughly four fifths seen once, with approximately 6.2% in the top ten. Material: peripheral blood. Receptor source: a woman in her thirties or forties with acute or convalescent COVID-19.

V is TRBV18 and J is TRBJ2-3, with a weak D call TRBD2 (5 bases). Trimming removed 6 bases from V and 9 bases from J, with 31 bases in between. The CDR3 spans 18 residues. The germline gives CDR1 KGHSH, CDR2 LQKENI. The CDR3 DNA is TGTGCCAGCTCGCCCATGGGCGTCAGCGAGGGTCTGTTTGTCACGCAGTATTTT. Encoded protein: CASSPMGVSEGLFVTQYF.

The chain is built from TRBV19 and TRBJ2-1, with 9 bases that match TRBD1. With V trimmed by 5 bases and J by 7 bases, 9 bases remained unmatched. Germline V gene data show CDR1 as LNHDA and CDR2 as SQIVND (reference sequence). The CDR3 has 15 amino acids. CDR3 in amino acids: CASSFRDRVRNEQFF. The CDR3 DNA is TGTGCCAGTAGTTTCCGGGACAGGGTCAGGAATGAGCAGTTCTTC.

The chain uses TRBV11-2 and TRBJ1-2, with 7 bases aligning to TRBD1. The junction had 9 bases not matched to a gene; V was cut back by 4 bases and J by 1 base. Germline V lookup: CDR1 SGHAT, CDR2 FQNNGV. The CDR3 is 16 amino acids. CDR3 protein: CASSYWTGGNNYGYTF. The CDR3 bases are TGTGCCAGCAGCTACTGGACAGGAGGAAATAACTATGGCTACACCTTC.

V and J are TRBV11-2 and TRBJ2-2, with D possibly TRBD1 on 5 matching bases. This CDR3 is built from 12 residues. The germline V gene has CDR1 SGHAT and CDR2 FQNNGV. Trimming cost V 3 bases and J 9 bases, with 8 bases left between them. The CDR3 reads CASSFADRELFF. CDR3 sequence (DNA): TGTGCCAGCAGCTTTGCGGACAGGGAGCTGTTTTTT.

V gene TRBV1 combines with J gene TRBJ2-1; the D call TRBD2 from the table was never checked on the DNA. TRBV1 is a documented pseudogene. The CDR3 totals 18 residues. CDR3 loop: CTSSHPPTSGRAFDEQFF. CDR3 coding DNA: TGCACCAGCAGCCACCCACCCACTAGCGGGAGGGCCTTCGATGAGCAGTTCTTC.

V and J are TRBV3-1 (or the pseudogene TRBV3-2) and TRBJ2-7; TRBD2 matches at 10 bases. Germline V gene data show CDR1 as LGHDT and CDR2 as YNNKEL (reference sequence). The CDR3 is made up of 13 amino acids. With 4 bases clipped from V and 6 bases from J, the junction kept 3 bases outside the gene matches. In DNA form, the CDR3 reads TGTGCCAGCAGCCTAGCGGGGGGTCCCGAGCAGTACTTC. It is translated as CASSLAGGPEQYF.

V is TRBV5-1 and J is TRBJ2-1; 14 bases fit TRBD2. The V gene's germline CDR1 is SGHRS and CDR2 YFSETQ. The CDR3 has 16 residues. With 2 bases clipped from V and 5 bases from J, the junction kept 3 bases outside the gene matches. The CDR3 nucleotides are TGCGCCAGCAGCTTAAAGACTAGCGGGGGGGACAATGAGCAGTTCTTC. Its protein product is CASSLKTSGGDNEQFF.

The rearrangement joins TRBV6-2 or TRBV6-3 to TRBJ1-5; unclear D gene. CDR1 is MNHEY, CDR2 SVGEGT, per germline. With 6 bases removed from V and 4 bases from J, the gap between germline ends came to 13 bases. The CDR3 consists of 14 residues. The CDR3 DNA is TGTGCCAGCAGCAAACTAGACCGGAATCAGCCCCAGCATTTT. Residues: CASSKLDRNQPQHF.

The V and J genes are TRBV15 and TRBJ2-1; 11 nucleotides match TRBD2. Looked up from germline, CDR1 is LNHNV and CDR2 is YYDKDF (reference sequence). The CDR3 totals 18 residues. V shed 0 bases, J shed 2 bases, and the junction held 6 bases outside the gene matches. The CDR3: CATSRDRASGGPYNEQFF. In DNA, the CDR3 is TGTGCCACCAGCAGAGATAGGGCTAGCGGGGGGCCCTACAATGAGCAGTTCTTC.

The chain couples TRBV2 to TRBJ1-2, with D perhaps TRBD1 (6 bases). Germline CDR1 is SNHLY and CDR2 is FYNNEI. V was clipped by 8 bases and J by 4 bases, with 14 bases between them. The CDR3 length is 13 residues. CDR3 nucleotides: TGTGCCAGCCGGTGGACAGAGCTCTATGGCTACACCTTC. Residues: CASRWTELYGYTF. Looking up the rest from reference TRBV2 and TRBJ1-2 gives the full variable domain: EPEVTQTPSHQVTQMGQEVILRCVPISNHLYFYWYRQILGQKVEFLVSFYNNEISEKSEIFDDQFSVERPDGSNFTLKIRSTKLEDSAMYFCASRWTELYGYTFGSGTRLTVV.

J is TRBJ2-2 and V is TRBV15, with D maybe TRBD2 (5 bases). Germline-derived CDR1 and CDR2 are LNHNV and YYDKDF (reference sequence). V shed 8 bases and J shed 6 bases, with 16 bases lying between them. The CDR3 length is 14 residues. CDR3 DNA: TGTGCCACCGAGGGAGTAGCAAGGGCCGGGGAGCTGTTTTTT. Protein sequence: CATEGVARAGELFF.